These 10 T cell receptor beta chains came from one sample sequenced in a study of blood T cell repertoires in COVID-19. Libraries were prepared by immunoSEQ multiplex PCR; TCRdb keeps only in-frame clonotypes and omits some of them. The table records under 300,000 clones, about 80% of them present only once. Input material: peripheral blood. These receptors originate from a woman of 80 years or more with acute or convalescent COVID-19.

With regard to this clone: One end of the junction varies from germline; a read error may be responsible. The J gene is TRBJ2-5, the V gene TRBV7-7; 7 nucleotides align to TRBD2. Per germline, CDR1 SSHAT and CDR2 FNYEAQ (reference sequence). The CDR3 has 14 residues. CDR3 coding DNA: TGTGCTAGCAGCTTCCCGGGACTACTAGAGACCCAGTACTTC. Translation: CASSFPGLLETQYF. The complete variable domain, with remaining parts taken from reference TRBV7-7 and TRBJ2-5, reads GAGVSQSPRYKVTKRGQDVTLRCDPISSHATLYWYQQALGQGPEFLTYFNYEAQPDKSGLPSDRFSAERPEGSISTLTIQRTEQRDSAMYRCASSFPGLLETQYFGPGTRLLVL.

V and J are TRBV24-1 and TRBJ2-2; TRBD1 aligns across 7 bases. The J segment lost 1 base and the V segment lost 5 bases, leaving 6 bases of the junction unmatched. This CDR3 has 16 residues. The germline gives CDR1 KGHDR, CDR2 SFDVKD. The CDR3 coding sequence is TGTGCCACCAGTGTATCTAGACAGGGGAACACCGGGGAGCTGTTTTTT. Amino acid sequence: CATSVSRQGNTGELFF.

The chain joins TRBV2 to TRBJ1-3; D gene unclear. The V and J ends lost 5 bases and 0 bases respectively, with 17 bases between them. Germline V CDR1 and CDR2: SNHLY, FYNNEI. The CDR3 has 17 amino acids. The CDR3 reads CASSTSRNFLSGNTIYF. The DNA of the CDR3 is TGTGCCAGCAGTACCAGCAGGAATTTTCTCTCTGGAAACACCATATATTTT.

The chain recombines TRBV2 with TRBJ1-5; 7 nucleotides agree with TRBD1. Germline loops: CDR1 SNHLY, CDR2 FYNNEI. Trimming cost V 6 bases and J 2 bases; bases outside gene matches: 7. The CDR3 sequence is 15 residues long. The CDR3 sequence: CASRTQGIGNQPQHF. CDR3 DNA: TGTGCCAGCAGGACACAGGGGATTGGCAATCAGCCCCAGCATTTT.

This chain uses TRBV15 with TRBJ2-1; 11 bases fit TRBD2. Per the germline V gene, CDR1 is LNHNV and CDR2 is YYDKDF (reference sequence). V dropped 0 bases and J dropped 3; count of bases not matched to a gene: 13. The CDR3 totals 20 residues. This CDR3 is CATSRDVTSGGPPRYNEQFF. CDR3 nucleotides: TGTGCCACCAGCAGAGATGTCACTAGCGGGGGACCACCTCGCTACAATGAGCAGTTCTTC.

The chain uses TRBV24-1 and TRBJ1-5, with 8 bases aligning to TRBD1. This CDR3 is built from 13 residues. Germline trimming cut 4 bases from V and 8 bases from J; bases unmatched to any gene: 3. Germline CDR1 is KGHDR and CDR2 is SFDVKD. The CDR3 DNA follows: TGTGCCACCAGTGACCAGGGGGCGGAGCCCCAGCATTTT. It codes for CATSDQGAEPQHF.

This chain uses TRBV28 with TRBJ1-5, with TRBD1 matching over 10 bases. The V gene's germline CDR1 is MDHEN and CDR2 SYDVKM. J gave up 7 bases and V 5 bases, and 8 bases lay outside the gene matches. This CDR3 is built from 15 residues. CDR3 region: CASSTRQGAGQPQHF. The CDR3 bases are TGTGCCAGCAGTACCCGACAGGGGGCAGGGCAGCCCCAGCATTTT.

J is TRBJ2-5 and V is TRBV10-3, with 12 bases lining up with TRBD1. V gave up 5 bases and J gave up 5 bases; unmatched junction bases: 6. The CDR3 length is 15 residues. Germline V CDR1 and CDR2: ENHRY, SYGVKD. The CDR3 DNA sequence: TGTGCCATCAGTACCGGGACAGGGGGCGCGGAGACCCAGTACTTC. The encoded protein is CAISTGTGGAETQYF.

The chain carries TRBV3-1 (or the pseudogene TRBV3-2) and TRBJ2-2; maybe TRBD1 (6 bases). V gave up 4 bases and J gave up 7 bases, with 22 bases separating them. The CDR3 has 17 residues. Germline-derived CDR1 and CDR2 are LGHDT and YNNKEL (reference sequence). The DNA for the CDR3 is TGTGCCAGCAGCCTCCTCCGGACAGCACGGGATGGCGGGGAGCTGTTTTTT. Its protein is CASSLLRTARDGGELFF.

This rearrangement joins TRBV11-2 to TRBJ1-2; a weak D match, TRBD1 (5 bases). Trimming took 0 bases from V and 4 from J, leaving 15 bases between them. CDR1 is SGHAT and CDR2 is FQNNGV in the germline V gene. The CDR3 spans 16 residues. The CDR3 DNA follows: TGTGCCAGCAGCTTAGACGGGGGGGTCTTCCCCTATGGCTACACCTTC. Translated: CASSLDGGVFPYGYTF.